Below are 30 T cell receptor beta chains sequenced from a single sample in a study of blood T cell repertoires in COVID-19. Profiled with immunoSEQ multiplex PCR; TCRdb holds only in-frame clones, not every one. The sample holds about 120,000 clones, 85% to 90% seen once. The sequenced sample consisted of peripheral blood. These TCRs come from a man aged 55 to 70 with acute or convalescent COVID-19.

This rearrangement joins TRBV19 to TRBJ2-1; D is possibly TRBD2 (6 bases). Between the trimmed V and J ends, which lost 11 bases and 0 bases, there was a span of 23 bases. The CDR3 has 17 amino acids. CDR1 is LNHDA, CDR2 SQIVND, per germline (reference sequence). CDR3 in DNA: TGTGCCGCGGCGGGATGGGGGGACCCGAGCTCCTACAATGAGCAGTTCTTC. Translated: CAAAGWGDPSSYNEQFF.

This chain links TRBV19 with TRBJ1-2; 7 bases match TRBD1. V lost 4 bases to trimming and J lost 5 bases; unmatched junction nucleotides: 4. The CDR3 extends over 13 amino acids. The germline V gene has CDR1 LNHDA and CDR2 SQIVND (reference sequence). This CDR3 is CASSTGTDYGYTF. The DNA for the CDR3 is TGTGCCAGTAGTACCGGGACAGATTATGGCTACACCTTC.

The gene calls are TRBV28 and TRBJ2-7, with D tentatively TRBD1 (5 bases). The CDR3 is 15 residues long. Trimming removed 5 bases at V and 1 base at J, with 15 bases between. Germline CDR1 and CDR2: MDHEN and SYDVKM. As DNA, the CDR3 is TGTGCCAGCAGTCGTTCAGGGCCTTGGTCCTACGAGCAGTACTTC. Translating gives CASSRSGPWSYEQYF.

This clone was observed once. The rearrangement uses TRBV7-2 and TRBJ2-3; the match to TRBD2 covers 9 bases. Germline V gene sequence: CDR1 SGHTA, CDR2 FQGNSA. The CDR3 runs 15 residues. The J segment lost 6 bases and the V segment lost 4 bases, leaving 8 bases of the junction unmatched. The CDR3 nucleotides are TGTGCCAGCAGCTCGCCCCCTCTAGCGGGGGATACGCAGTATTTT. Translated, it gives CASSSPPLAGDTQYF.

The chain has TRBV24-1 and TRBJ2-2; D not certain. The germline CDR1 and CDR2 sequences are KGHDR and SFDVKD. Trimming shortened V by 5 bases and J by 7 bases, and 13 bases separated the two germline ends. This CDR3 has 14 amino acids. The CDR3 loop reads CATSGSSRNGELFF. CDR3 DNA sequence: TGTGCCACCAGTGGGAGTAGTCGGAACGGGGAGCTGTTTTTT.

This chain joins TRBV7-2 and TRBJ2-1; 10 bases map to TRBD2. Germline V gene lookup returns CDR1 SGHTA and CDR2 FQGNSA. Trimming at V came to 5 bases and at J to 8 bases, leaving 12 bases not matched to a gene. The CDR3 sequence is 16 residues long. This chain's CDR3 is CASSPLGLAGVDEQFF. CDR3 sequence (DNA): TGTGCCAGCAGCCCCCTGGGGCTAGCGGGAGTAGATGAGCAGTTCTTC.

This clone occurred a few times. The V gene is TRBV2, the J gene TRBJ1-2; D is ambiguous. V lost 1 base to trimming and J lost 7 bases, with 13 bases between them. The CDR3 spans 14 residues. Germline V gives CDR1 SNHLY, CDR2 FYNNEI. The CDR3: CASSEGARAIGYTF. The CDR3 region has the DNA TGTGCCAGCAGTGAAGGGGCCCGAGCCATTGGCTACACCTTC.

Written as DNA, the CDR3 is TGCGCCAGCAGCTCGGGACTTCTCAAGCACACTGAAGCTTTCTTT. Amino acid sequence: CASSSGLLKHTEAFF. V usage is TRBV5-1 and J usage is TRBJ1-1; D might be TRBD1 (5 bases). Germline lookup yields CDR1 SGHRS and CDR2 YFSETQ. The ends were cut back, 3 bases at V and 3 bases at J, with 15 bases in the middle. The CDR3 spans 15 residues.

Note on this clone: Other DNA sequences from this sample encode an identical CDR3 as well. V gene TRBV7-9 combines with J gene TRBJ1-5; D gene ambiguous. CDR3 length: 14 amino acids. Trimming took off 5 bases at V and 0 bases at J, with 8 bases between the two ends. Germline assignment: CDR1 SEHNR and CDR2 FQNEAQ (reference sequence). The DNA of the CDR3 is TGTGCCAGCAGCCCGGCAGGTAGCAATCAGCCCCAGCATTTT. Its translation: CASSPAGSNQPQHF.

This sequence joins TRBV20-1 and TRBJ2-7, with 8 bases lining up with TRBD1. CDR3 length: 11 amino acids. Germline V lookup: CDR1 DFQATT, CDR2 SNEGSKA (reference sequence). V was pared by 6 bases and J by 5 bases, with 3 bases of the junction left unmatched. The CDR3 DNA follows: TGCAGTGCCAGGACAGGGAACGAGCAGTACTTC. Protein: CSARTGNEQYF.

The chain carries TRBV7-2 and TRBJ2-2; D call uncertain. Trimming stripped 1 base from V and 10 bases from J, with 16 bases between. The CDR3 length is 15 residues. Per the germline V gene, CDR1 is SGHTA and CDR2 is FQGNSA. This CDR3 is CASSLDSGPISELFF. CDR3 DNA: TGTGCCAGCAGCTTAGACTCTGGGCCCATTTCGGAGCTGTTTTTT.

CDR3 nucleotide sequence: TGTGCCAGCAGTGAAATTAGGACAATCACTCAGCCCCAGCATTTT. The encoded protein is CASSEIRTITQPQHF. The chain combines TRBV6-1 with TRBJ1-5; a weak D match, TRBD1 (5 bases). This CDR3 has 15 residues. Germline lookup yields CDR1 MNHNS and CDR2 SASEGT. Trimming took off 2 bases at V and 6 bases at J, with 14 bases between the two ends.

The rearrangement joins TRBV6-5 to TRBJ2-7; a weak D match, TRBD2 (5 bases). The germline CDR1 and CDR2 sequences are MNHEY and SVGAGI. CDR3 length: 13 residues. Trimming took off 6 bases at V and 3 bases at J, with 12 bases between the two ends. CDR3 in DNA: TGTGCCAGCAGCCACCCGGGGAACTACGAGCAGTACTTC. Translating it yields CASSHPGNYEQYF.

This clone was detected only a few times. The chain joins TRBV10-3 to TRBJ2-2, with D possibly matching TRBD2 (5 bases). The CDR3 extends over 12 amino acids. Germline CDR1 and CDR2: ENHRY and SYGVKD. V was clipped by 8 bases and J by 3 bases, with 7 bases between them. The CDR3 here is CAIPGDTGELFF. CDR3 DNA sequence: TGTGCCATCCCCGGGGACACCGGGGAGCTGTTTTTT.

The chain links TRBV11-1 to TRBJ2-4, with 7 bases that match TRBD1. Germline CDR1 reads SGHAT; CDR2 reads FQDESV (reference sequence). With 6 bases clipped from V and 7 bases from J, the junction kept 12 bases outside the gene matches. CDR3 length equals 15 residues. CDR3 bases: TGTGCCAGCAGTCCGATGACAGGGTCGGGGAACATTCAGTACTTC. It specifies CASSPMTGSGNIQYF.

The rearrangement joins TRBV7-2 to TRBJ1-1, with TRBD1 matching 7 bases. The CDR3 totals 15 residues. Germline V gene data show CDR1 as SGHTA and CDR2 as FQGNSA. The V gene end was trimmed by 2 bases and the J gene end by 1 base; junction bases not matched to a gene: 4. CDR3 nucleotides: TGTGCCAGCAGCTTATGGCAGGGGGGGAACACTGAAGCTTTCTTT. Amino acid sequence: CASSLWQGGNTEAFF.

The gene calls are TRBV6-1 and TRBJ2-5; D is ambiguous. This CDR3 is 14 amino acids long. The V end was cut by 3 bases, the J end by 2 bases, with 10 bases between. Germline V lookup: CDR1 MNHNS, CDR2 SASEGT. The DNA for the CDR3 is TGTGCCAGCAGTGATTACAATGCACAAGAGACCCAGTACTTC. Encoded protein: CASSDYNAQETQYF.

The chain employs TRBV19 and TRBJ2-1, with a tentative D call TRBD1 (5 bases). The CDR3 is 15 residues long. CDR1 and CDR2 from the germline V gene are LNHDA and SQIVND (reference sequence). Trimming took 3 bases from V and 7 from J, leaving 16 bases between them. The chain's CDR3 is CASSITMGQQNEQFF. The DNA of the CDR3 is TGTGCCAGTAGTATTACCATGGGGCAACAAAATGAGCAGTTCTTC.

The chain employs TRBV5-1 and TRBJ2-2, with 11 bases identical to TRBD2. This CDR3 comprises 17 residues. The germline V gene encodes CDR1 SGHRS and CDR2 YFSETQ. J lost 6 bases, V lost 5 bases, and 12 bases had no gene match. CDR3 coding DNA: TGCGCCAGCAGATACTGGGGGCTAGCGGGAGGCGCCGGGGAGCTGTTTTTT. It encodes CASRYWGLAGGAGELFF.

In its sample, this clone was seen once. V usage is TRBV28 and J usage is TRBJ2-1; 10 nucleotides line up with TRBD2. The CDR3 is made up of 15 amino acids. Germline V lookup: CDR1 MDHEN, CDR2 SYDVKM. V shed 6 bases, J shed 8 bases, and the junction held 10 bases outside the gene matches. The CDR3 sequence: CASSLTSGMIDEQFF. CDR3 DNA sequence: TGTGCCAGCAGCCTCACTAGCGGGATGATTGATGAGCAGTTCTTC.

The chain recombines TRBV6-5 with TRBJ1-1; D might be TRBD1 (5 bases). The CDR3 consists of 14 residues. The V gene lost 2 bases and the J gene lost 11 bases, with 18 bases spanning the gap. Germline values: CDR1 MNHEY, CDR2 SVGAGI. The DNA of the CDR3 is TGTGCCAGCAGTTACCGGCAGGGTGAAAGCGATGCTTTCTTT. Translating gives CASSYRQGESDAFF.

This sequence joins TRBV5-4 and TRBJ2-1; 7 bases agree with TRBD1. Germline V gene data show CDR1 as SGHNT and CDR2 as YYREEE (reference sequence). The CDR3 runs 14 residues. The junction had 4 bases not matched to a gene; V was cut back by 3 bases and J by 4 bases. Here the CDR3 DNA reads TGTGCCAGCAGCTCGGGACAGAATTACAATGAGCAGTTCTTC. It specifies CASSSGQNYNEQFF.

This CDR3 reads CASRRGGRWGYEQYF. The CDR3 bases are TGTGCCAGCAGAAGGGGGGGACGGTGGGGCTACGAGCAGTACTTC. The rearrangement joins TRBV28 to TRBJ2-7; possible D gene TRBD2, 7 bases. The ends were cut back, 6 bases at V and 3 bases at J, with 18 bases in the middle. In germline, CDR1 is MDHEN, CDR2 SYDVKM. The CDR3 covers 15 residues.

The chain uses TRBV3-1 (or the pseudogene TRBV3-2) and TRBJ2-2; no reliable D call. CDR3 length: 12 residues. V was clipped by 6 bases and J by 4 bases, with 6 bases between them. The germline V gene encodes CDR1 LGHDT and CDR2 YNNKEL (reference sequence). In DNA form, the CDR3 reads TGTGCCAGCAGTTTACTCACCGGGGAGCTGTTTTTT. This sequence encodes CASSLLTGELFF.

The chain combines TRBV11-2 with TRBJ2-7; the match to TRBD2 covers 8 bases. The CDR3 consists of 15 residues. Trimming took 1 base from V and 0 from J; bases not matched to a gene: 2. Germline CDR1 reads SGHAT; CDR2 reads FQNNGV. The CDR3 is CASSLASGFSYEQYF. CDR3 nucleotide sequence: TGTGCCAGCAGCTTAGCTAGCGGGTTCTCCTACGAGCAGTACTTC.

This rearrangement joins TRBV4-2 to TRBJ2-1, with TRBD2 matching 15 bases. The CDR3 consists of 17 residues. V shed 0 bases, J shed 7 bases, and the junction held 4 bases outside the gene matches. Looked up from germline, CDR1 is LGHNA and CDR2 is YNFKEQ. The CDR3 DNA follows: TGTGCCAGCAGCCAAGATGGGGGGACTAGCGGGAGGAATGAGCAGTTCTTC. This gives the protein CASSQDGGTSGRNEQFF.

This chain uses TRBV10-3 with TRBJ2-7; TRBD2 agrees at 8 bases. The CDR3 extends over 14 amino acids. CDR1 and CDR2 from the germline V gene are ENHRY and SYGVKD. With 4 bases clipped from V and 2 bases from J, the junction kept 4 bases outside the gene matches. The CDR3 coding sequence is TGTGCCATCAGTGGGCCGGGAGGGACCTACGAGCAGTACTTC. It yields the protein CAISGPGGTYEQYF.

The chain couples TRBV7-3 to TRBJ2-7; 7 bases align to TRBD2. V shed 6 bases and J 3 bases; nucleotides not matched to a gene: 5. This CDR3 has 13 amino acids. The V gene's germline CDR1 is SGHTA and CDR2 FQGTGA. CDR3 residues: CASSSGLNYEQYF. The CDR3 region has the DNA TGTGCCAGCAGTTCGGGACTAAACTACGAGCAGTACTTC.

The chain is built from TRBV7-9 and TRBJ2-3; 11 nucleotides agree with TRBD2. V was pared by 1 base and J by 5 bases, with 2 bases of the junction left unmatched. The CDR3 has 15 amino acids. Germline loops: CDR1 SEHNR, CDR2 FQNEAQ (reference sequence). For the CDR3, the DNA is TGTGCCAGCAGCTTAGAACTAGCGGGAGTAGATACGCAGTATTTT. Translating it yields CASSLELAGVDTQYF. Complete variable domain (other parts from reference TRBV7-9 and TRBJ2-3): DTGVSQNPRHKITKRGQNVTFRCDPISEHNRLYWYRQTLGQGPEFLTYFQNEAQLEKSRLLSDRFSAERPKGSFSTLEIQRTEQGDSAMYLCASSLELAGVDTQYFGPGTRLTVL.

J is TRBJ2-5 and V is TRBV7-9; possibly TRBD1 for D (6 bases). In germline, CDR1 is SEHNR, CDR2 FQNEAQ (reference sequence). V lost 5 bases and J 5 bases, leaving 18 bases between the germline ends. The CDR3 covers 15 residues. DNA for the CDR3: TGTGCCAGCAGCCGGGGACCGACAGGCCGGGAGACCCAGTACTTC. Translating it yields CASSRGPTGRETQYF.